This T cell receptor beta chain was recorded in a study of OX40 agonist ivuxolimab in advanced cancers. At the level of the study: Patients were infused with ivuxolimab every 2 weeks at 0.01 to 10 mg/kg. Aged roughly 20 to 79 with a mean of approximately 60 years, they were 82.7% male. People who had prior anti-PD-1, anti-PD-L1 or anti-CTLA-4 therapy could take part, and 40% had some.

As for this clone: Its antigen is unidentified.

Profiled with immunoSEQ multiplex PCR; TCRdb holds only in-frame clones, not every one. Of some 62,000 clones listed, 84% are singletons. The germline V gene encodes CDR1 ENHRY and CDR2 SYGVKD. The CDR3 contains 12 residues. V was trimmed by 2 bases and J by 7 bases, leaving 6 bases between them. Study results and limitations: The antigen specificity of the peripheral T cells (those that were expanded) was not determined.

The sequence was collected from an adult with an advanced solid tumor such as melanoma, head and neck, liver or kidney cancer. The rearrangement joins TRBV10-3 to TRBJ1-5; D remains ambiguous. Here the sequenced sample was CD4+ or CD8+ T cells sorted from blood, taken in a trial of the OX40 agonist ivuxolimab. In nucleotides, the CDR3 is TGTGCCATCAGTGAGCAGGAACAGCCCCAGCATTTT. Protein: CAISEQEQPQHF.